This T cell receptor beta chain was recovered during a study of graft-versus-host responses after intestinal transplantation. Turning to the study itself: Isolated intestinal, liver-intestinal, or multivisceral transplants had been given to the recipients. Uniformly, recipients were administered anti-thymocyte globulin induction with subsequent tacrolimus and steroids for around 3 years.

The ends lost 3 bases at V and 4 bases at J; junction bases unmatched: 9. The length of the CDR3 is 16 residues. Per the germline V gene, CDR1 is LNHDA and CDR2 is SQIVND (reference sequence). Clones were read by immunoSEQ multiplex PCR, and TCRdb kept only the in-frame ones, dropping some. The sample carries over 8,500 clones, less than 35% recorded once. Irradiated, violet-dye-labeled stimulator cells, roughly 200,000 in number, were plated with roughly 200,000 CFSE-labeled responder cells. Dividing CFSE-low CD3+CD4+ and CD3+CD8+ responders were isolated by sorting after the reaction. The input for sequencing was alloreactive CD8+ T cells from a mixed lymphocyte reaction culture, taken before intestinal transplant. Subset of the sample: CFSE-low proliferating T cells sorted from roughly 6-day pre-transplant mixed lymphocyte reaction (GvH or HvG direction). This chain connects TRBV19 to TRBJ2-3; 8 bases map to TRBD2. The sequence came from a human patient who received an intestinal transplant. CDR3 DNA sequence: TGTGCCAGTAGTATTTTCGGGGGGGCAATATCAGATACGCAGTATTTT. This translates into CASSIFGGAISDTQYF.